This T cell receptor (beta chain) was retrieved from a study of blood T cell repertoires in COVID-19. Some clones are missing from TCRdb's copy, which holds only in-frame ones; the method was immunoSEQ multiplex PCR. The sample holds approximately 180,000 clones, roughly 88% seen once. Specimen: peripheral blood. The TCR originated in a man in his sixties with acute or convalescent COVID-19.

For the CDR3, the DNA is TGTGCCAGCTCACCGTTCGGCCCGGGGGTTGGCACTGAAGCTTTCTTT. Translating gives CASSPFGPGVGTEAFF. The V call is TRBV18, the J call TRBJ1-1; perhaps TRBD1 as D (5 bases). This CDR3 comprises 16 residues. CDR1 KGHSH and CDR2 LQKENI come from the germline V gene. V lost 3 bases, J lost 4 bases, and 18 bases lay in between.